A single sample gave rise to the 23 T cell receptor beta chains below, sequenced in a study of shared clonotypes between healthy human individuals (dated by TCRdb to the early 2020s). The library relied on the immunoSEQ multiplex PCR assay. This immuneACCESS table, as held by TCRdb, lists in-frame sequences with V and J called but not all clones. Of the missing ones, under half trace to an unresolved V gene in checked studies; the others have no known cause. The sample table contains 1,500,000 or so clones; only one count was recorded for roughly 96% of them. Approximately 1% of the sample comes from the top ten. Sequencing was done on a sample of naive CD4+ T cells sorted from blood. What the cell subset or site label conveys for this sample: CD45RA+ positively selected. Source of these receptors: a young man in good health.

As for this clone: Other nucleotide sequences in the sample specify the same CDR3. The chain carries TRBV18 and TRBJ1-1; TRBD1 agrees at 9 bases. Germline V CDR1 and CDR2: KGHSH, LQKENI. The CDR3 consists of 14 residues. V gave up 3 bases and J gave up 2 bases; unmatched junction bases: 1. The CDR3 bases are TGTGCCAGCTCACCCACAGGGGGCAACACTGAAGCTTTCTTT. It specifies CASSPTGGNTEAFF.

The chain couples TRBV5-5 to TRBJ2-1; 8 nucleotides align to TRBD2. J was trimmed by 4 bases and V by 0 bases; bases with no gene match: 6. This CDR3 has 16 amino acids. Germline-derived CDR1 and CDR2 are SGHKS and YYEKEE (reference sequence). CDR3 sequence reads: CASSLVSSGMYNEQFF. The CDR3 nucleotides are TGTGCCAGCAGCTTGGTGAGTAGCGGGATGTACAATGAGCAGTTCTTC.

The CDR3 loop is CASSLEGTDPTDTQYF. The CDR3 nucleotides are TGCGCCAGCAGCTTGGAAGGTACGGACCCCACAGATACGCAGTATTTT. The chain carries TRBV5-1 and TRBJ2-3, with unresolved D. Trimming removed 0 bases from V and 2 bases from J, with 13 bases in between. CDR3 length: 16 residues. Per germline, CDR1 SGHRS and CDR2 YFSETQ.

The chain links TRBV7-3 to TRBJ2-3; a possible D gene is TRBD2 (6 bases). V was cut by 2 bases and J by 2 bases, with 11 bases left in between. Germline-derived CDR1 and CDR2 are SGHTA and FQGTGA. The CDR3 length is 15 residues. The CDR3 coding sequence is TGTGCCAGCAGCTTACGGGGGAGTTACACAGATACGCAGTATTTT. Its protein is CASSLRGSYTDTQYF.

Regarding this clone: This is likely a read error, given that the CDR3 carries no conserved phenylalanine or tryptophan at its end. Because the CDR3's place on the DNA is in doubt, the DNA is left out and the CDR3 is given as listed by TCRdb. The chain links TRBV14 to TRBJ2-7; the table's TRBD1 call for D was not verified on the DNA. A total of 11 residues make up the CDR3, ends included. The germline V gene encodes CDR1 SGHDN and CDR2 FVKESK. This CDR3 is CASSQGQVLYL.

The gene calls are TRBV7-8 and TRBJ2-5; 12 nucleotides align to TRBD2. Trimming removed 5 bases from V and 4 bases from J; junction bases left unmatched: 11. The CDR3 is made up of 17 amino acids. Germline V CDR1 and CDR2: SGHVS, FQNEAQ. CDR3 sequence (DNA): TGTGCCAGCAGCGTAGGACTAGCGGGAACTGTGTCAGAGACCCAGTACTTC. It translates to CASSVGLAGTVSETQYF. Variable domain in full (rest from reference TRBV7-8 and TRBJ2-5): GAGVSQSPRYKVAKRGQDVALRCDPISGHVSLFWYQQALGQGPEFLTYFQNEAQLDKSGLPSDRFFAERPEGSVSTLKIQRTQQEDSAVYLCASSVGLAGTVSETQYFGPGTRLLVL.

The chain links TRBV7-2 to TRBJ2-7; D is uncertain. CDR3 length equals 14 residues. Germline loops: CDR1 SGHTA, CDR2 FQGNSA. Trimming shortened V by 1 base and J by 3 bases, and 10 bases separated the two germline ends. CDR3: CASSLDGVGYEQYF. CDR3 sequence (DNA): TGTGCCAGCAGCTTAGATGGGGTCGGCTACGAGCAGTACTTC.

The DNA for the CDR3 is TGCGCCAGCTCTCAGGGGGCCGTCTATCGTACCGGGGAGCTGTTTTTT. Translated: CASSQGAVYRTGELFF. The V call is TRBV5-1, the J call TRBJ2-2; 8 bases are a match to TRBD1. CDR1 SGHRS and CDR2 YFSETQ come from the germline V gene. CDR3 size: 16 residues. V shed 7 bases, J shed 5 bases, and the junction held 13 bases outside the gene matches. The whole variable domain, filled in from reference TRBV5-1 and TRBJ2-2, reads KAGVTQTPRYLIKTRGQQVTLSCSPISGHRSVSWYQQTPGQGLQFLFEYFSETQRNKGNFPGRFSGRQFSNSRSEMNVSTLELGDSALYLCASSQGAVYRTGELFFGEGSRLTVL.

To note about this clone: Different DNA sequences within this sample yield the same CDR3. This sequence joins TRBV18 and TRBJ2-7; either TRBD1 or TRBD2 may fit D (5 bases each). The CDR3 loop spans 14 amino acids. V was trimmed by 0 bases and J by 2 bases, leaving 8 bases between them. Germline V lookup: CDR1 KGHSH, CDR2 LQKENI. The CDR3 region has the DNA TGTGCCAGCTCACCACCGAGGGGTACCTACGAGCAGTACTTC. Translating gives CASSPPRGTYEQYF.

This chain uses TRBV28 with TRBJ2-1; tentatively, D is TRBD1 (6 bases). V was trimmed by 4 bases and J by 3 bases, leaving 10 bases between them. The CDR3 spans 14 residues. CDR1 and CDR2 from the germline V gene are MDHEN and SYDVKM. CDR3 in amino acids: CASSWGRNYNEQFF. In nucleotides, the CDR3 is TGTGCCAGCAGTTGGGGGCGGAACTACAATGAGCAGTTCTTC.

The CDR3 loop reads CASSLRRGQAIYNEQFF. CDR3 bases: TGTGCCAGCAGTTTAAGGCGCGGGCAGGCCATCTACAATGAGCAGTTCTTC. The V and J genes are TRBV27 and TRBJ2-1; possible D gene TRBD2, 5 bases. V was shortened by 2 bases and J by 3 bases, with 17 bases between the two germline ends. CDR1 and CDR2 from the germline V gene are MNHEY and SMNVEV (reference sequence). The CDR3 runs 17 residues.

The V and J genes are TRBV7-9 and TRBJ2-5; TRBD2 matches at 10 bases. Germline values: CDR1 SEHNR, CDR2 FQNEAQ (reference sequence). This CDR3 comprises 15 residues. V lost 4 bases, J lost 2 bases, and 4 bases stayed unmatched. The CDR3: CASSSGLAEQETQYF. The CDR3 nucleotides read TGTGCCAGCAGCTCTGGACTAGCGGAACAAGAGACCCAGTACTTC.

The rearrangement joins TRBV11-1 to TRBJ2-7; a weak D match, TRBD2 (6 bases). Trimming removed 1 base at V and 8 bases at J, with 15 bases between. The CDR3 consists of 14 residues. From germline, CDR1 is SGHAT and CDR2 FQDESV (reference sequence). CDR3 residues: CASSLDGSTSQQYF. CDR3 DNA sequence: TGTGCCAGCAGCTTAGACGGGAGCACGTCCCAGCAGTACTTC. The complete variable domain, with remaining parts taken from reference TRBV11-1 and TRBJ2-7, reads EAEVAQSPRYKITEKSQAVAFWCDPISGHATLYWYRQILGQGPELLVQFQDESVVDDSQLPKDRFSAERLKGVDSTLKIQPAELGDSAMYLCASSLDGSTSQQYFGPGTRLTVT.

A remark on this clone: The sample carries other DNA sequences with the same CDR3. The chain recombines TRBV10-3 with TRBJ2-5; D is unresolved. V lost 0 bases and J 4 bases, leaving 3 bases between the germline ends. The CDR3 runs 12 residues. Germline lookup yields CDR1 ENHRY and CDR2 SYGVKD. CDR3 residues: CAISESGETQYF. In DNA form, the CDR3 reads TGTGCCATCAGTGAGTCTGGAGAGACCCAGTACTTC.

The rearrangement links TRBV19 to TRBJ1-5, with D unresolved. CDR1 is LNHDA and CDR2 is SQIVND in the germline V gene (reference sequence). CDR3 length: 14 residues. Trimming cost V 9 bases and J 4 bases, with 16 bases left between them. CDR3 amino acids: CASLRAAGNQPQHF. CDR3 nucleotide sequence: TGTGCCAGCCTTCGGGCTGCCGGTAATCAGCCCCAGCATTTT.

CDR3 nucleotide sequence: TGCAGCGTCCCCCGACGGCGGGACAACTACAATGAGCAGTTCTTC. Its protein is CSVPRRRDNYNEQFF. The rearrangement links TRBV29-1 to TRBJ2-1; perhaps D is TRBD1 or TRBD2 (6 bases each). There are 15 residues in the CDR3. Germline assignment: CDR1 SQVTM and CDR2 ANQGSEA. Trimming left V 6 bases short and J 3 bases short, with 18 bases between.

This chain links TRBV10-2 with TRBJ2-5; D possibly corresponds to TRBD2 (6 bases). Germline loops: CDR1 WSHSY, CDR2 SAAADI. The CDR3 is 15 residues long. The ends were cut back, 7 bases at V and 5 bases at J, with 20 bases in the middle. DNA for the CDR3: TGCGCCAGCACTCTCGGGGGAGTTGGCTGGGAGACCCAGTACTTC. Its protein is CASTLGGVGWETQYF.

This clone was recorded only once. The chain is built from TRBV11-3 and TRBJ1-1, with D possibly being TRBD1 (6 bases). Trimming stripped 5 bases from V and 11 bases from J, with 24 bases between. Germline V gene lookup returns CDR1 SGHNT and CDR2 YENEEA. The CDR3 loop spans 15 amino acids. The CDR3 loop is CASSPGGGSSVAAFF. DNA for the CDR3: TGTGCCAGCAGCCCCGGGGGGGGCAGTTCGGTAGCGGCTTTCTTT. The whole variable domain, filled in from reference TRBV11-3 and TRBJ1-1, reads EAGVVQSPRYKIIEKKQPVAFWCNPISGHNTLYWYLQNLGQGPELLIRYENEEAVDDSQLPKDRFSAERLKGVDSTLKIQPAELGDSAVYLCASSPGGGSSVAAFFGQGTRLTVV.

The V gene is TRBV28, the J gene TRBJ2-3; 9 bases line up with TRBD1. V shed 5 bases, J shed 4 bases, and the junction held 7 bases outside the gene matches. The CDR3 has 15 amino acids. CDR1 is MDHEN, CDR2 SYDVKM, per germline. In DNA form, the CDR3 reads TGTGCCAGCAGTCCCCCCGGGACAGGGTCAGATACGCAGTATTTT. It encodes CASSPPGTGSDTQYF.

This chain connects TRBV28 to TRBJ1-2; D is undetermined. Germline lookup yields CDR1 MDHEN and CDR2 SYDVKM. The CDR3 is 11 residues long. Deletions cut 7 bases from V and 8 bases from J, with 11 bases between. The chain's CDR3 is CASNYGGGYTF. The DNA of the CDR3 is TGTGCCAGCAACTACGGCGGGGGCTACACCTTC.

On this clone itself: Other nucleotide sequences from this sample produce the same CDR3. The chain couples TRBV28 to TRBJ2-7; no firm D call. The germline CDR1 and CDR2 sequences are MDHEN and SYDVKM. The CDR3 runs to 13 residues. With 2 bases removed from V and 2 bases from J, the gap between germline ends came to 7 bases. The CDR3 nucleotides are TGTGCCAGCAGTTTAGGATCCGCCTACGAGCAGTACTTC. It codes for CASSLGSAYEQYF.

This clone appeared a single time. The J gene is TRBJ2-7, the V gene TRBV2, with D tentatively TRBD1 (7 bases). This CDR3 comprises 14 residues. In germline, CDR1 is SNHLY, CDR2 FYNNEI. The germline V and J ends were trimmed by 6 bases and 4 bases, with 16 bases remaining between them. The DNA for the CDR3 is TGTGCCAGCAGAGCTCAGGGGGGTACTTACGAGCAGTACTTC. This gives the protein CASRAQGGTYEQYF. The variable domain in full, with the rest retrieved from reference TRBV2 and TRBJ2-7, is EPEVTQTPSHQVTQMGQEVILRCVPISNHLYFYWYRQILGQKVEFLVSFYNNEISEKSEIFDDQFSVERPDGSNFTLKIRSTKLEDSAMYFCASRAQGGTYEQYFGPGTRLTVT.

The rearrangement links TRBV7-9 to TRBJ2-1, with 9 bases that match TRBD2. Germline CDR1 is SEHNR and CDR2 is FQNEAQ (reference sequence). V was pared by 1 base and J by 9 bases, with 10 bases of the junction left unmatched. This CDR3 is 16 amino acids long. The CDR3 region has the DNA TGTGCCAGCAGCTTAGTAGGCGGGAGGGCCGTCACTGAGCAGTTCTTC. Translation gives CASSLVGGRAVTEQFF.